The 3 T cell receptor beta chains reported below all come from one sample, sequenced in a study of cytomegalovirus exposure and HLA in healthy donors (dated by TCRdb to the late 2010s). Library prep was done by the immunoSEQ multiplex PCR assay. The multiplex PCR relied on a mix of 60 forward primers for TCR Vbeta segments and 13 reverse primers for TCR Jbeta segments. TCRdb stores this immuneACCESS table with in-frame sequences only. Part of the clones is absent; in the studies checked, under half of the shortfall reflects unresolved V genes, and no reason is known for the rest. This sample has 60,000 to 90,000 clones in its table, and 65% to 70% of those were observed once. The leading ten clones occupy approximately 7.6% of the sample. Sequencing was carried out using PBMCs. These receptors were obtained from a man aged 40-49 years in good health and CMV-seropositive.

The J gene is TRBJ2-7, the V gene TRBV21-1; the table's D call, TRBD2, was not checked against the DNA. TRBV21-1 counts as a pseudogene. CDR3 length: 13 amino acids. CDR3 region: CASSKVREDEQYF. Written as DNA, the CDR3 is TGTGCCAGCAGCAAAGTCCGGGAGGACGAGCAGTACTTC.

This clone was picked up a small number of times. The rearrangement links TRBV4-2 to TRBJ2-1; D gene unclear. Germline V lookup: CDR1 LGHNA, CDR2 YNFKEQ. The length of the CDR3 is 16 residues. V shed 0 bases and J shed 0 bases, with 9 bases lying between them. CDR3 in amino acids: CASSQEHTPSYNEQFF. DNA for the CDR3: TGTGCCAGCAGCCAAGAACATACACCCTCCTACAATGAGCAGTTCTTC.

V and J are TRBV25-1 and TRBJ2-4; 7 bases fit TRBD1. Per germline, CDR1 MGHDK and CDR2 SYGVNS. Trimming at V came to 5 bases and at J to 0 bases, leaving 10 bases not matched to a gene. This CDR3 has 17 amino acids. Here the CDR3 DNA reads TGTGCCAGCAGTCCAACCCCGGACAGGCTAGCCAAAAACATTCAGTACTTC. Translated, it gives CASSPTPDRLAKNIQYF.